The 4 T cell receptor beta chains reported below all come from one sample, sequenced in a study of early stage breast cancer tumors. Profiling relied on immunoSEQ multiplex PCR, and the TCRdb table lists in-frame clones only, not all of them. The sample records about 8,400 clones, roughly 77% being singletons. The sequencing sample was made of normal breast tissue next to the tumor. These receptors originate from a person in their sixties or seventies with breast cancer.

The genes are TRBV6-6 and TRBJ2-7; unclear D gene. The V gene lost 8 bases and the J gene lost 3 bases, with 5 bases spanning the gap. This CDR3 region has 10 residues. Germline V gives CDR1 MNHNY, CDR2 SVGAGI (reference sequence). The CDR3 coding sequence is TGTGCCAGCGCTGGCTACGAGCAGTACTTC. Translating gives CASAGYEQYF.

This clone has only a few counts. The CDR3 region is CATSRAQGGTYNEQFF. Here the CDR3 DNA reads TGTGCCACCAGCAGGGCCCAGGGGGGGACCTACAATGAGCAGTTCTTC. The rearrangement uses TRBV15 and TRBJ2-1, with D perhaps assigned TRBD1 or TRBD2 (7 bases each). The CDR3 length is 16 residues. CDR1 is LNHNV, CDR2 YYDKDF, per germline (reference sequence). Trimming stripped 3 bases from V and 2 bases from J, with 14 bases between.

V gene TRBV19 combines with J gene TRBJ1-5; 8 bases are shared with TRBD1. V gave up 6 bases and J gave up 2 bases; unmatched junction bases: 3. CDR3 length: 14 amino acids. The germline V gene encodes CDR1 LNHDA and CDR2 SQIVND (reference sequence). The CDR3 spells CASRAGGGNQPQHF. CDR3 sequence (DNA): TGTGCCAGTAGGGCAGGGGGCGGCAATCAGCCCCAGCATTTT. The full variable domain, in which reference TRBV19 and TRBJ1-5 provide the parts outside the CDR3, is DGGITQSPKYLFRKEGQNVTLSCEQNLNHDAMYWYRQDPGQGLRLIYYSQIVNDFQKGDIAEGYSVSREKKESFPLTVTSAQKNPTAFYLCASRAGGGNQPQHFGDGTRLSIL.

In its sample, this clone was seen a few times. The CDR3 spells CASSPHDEQYF. The CDR3, as DNA: TGTGCCAGCAGCCCCCACGACGAGCAGTACTTC. The genes are TRBV5-6 and TRBJ2-7; D is uncertain. Germline V gene lookup returns CDR1 SGHDT and CDR2 YYEEEE. Trimming pared 4 bases from V and 5 bases from J, leaving 7 bases between. The CDR3 totals 11 residues. Using reference TRBV5-6 and TRBJ2-7 for the parts outside the CDR3, the full variable domain is DAGVTQSPTHLIKTRGQQVTLRCSPKSGHDTVSWYQQALGQGPQFIFQYYEEEERQRGNFPDRFSGHQFPNYSSELNVNALLLGDSALYLCASSPHDEQYFGPGTRLTVT.